The clone carrying this TCR beta chain turned up a few times. Sequencing used immunoSEQ multiplex PCR; TCRdb keeps in-frame clones, though not all of them. Seen here are about 280,000 clones, about 85% observed once, and the top ten hold less than 15%. This entry comes from a study of blood T cell repertoires in COVID-19. This receptor was obtained from a human donor in a cohort sampled during active COVID-19. Sequencing input: peripheral blood.

This chain's CDR3 is CASSLLNGQGPTNEKLFF. CDR3 coding DNA: TGTGCCAGCAGCTTATTAAACGGACAGGGCCCAACTAATGAAAAACTGTTTTTT. J is TRBJ1-4 and V is TRBV13, with 8 bases that match TRBD1. Per the germline V gene, CDR1 is PRHDT and CDR2 is FYEKMQ (reference sequence). V was pared by 2 bases and J by 0 bases, with 8 bases of the junction left unmatched. The CDR3 has 18 amino acids.